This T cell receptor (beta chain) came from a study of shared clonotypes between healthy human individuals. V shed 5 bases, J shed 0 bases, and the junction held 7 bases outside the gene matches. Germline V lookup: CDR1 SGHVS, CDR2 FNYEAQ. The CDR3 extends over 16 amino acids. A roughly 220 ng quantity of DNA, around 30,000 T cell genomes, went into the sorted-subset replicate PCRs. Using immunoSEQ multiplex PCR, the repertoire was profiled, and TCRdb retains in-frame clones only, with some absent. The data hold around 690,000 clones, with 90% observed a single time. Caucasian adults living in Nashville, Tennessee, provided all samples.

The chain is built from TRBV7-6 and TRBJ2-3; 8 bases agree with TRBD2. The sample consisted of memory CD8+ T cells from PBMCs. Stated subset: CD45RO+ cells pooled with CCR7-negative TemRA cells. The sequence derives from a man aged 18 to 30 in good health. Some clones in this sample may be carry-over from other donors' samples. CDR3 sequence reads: CASSPSLAVSTDTQYF. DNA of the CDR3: TGTGCCAGCAGCCCCTCACTAGCGGTTAGCACAGATACGCAGTATTTT. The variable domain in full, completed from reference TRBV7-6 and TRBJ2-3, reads GAGVSQSPRYKVTKRGQDVALRCDPISGHVSLYWYRQALGQGPEFLTYFNYEAQQDKSGLPNDRFSAERPEGSISTLTIQRTEQRDSAMYRCASSPSLAVSTDTQYFGPGTRLTVL.